The T cell receptor (beta chain) under discussion was sequenced for a study of CD8 T cells in Susac syndrome. Study as a whole: Susac syndrome patients were untreated, on corticosteroids with some adding intravenous immunoglobulin, or on intravenous immunoglobulin only.

After extraction with the RNeasy kit, roughly 0.45 to 1 ug of the RNA was reverse transcribed using random hexamers. Across 54 Vbeta and 13 Jbeta, immunoSEQ multiplex PCR amplified TCR beta CDR3. Each CDR3 protein is one row after TCRdb ran MiXCR on the immunoSEQ multiplex PCR reads. The data show more than 150,000 distinct CDR3 sequences, approximately 94% seen once. The germline gives CDR1 LGHNA, CDR2 YNFKEQ. Losses at the gene ends were 3 bases for V and 8 bases for J; bases not matched to a gene: 22. There are 20 residues in the CDR3. The authors carried out high-throughput sequencing of TCR beta. They applied it to CD8+ and CD4+ T cells obtained from blood. Each Susac syndrome patient had definite or probable disease by recently defined criteria.

The sequence was obtained from a human donor with Susac syndrome. The sample taken for sequencing was CD4+ T cells from PBMCs. V and J are TRBV4-2 and TRBJ1-2; TRBD1 matches at 12 bases. The CDR3 here is CASSQIMSLAVGQGALGYTF. The CDR3 bases are TGTGCCAGCAGCCAGATCATGTCCCTAGCCGTGGGACAGGGGGCCTTGGGCTACACCTTC.